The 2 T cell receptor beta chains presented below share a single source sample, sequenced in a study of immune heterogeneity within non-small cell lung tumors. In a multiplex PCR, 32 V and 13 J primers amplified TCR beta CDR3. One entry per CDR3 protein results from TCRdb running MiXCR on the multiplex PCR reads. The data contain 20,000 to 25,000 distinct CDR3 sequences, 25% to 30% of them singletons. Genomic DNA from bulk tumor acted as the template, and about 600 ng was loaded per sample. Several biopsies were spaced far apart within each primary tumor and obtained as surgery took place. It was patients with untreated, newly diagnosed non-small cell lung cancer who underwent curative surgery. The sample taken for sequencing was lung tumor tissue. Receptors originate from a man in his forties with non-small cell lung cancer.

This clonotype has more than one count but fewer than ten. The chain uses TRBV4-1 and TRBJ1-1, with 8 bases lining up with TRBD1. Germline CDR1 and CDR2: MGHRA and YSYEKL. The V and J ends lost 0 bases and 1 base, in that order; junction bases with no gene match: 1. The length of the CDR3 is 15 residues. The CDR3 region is CASSQDGTGNTEAFF. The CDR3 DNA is TGCGCCAGCAGCCAAGACGGGACAGGGAACACTGAAGCTTTCTTT.

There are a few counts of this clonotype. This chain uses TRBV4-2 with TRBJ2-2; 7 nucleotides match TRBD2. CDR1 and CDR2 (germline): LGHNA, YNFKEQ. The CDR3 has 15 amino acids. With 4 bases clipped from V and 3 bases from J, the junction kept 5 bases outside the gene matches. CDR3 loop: CASSPTSDHTGELFF. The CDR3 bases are TGTGCCAGCAGCCCTACTAGCGACCACACCGGGGAGCTGTTTTTT.